Following are 2 T cell receptor beta chains from one sample sequenced in a study of CD8 T cells in ankylosing spondylitis. TCRdb independently ran MiXCR on the 5' RACE reads; one entry per CDR3 protein. The table shows around 88,000 distinct CDR3 sequences, with roughly 9.6% occurring only once. Material: blood, either unsorted or a sorted T cell fraction (not recorded which). The receptors were gathered from a male donor with ankylosing spondylitis or in good health (not recorded which).

This clonotype was found many times. The chain has TRBV12-3 or TRBV12-4 and TRBJ1-5; D may be TRBD1 (5 bases). V was clipped by 6 bases and J by 7 bases, with 13 bases between them. CDR3 length equals 13 residues. This CDR3 reads CASSPARAQPQHF. As DNA, the CDR3 is TGTGCCAGCAGCCCGGCCAGGGCGCAGCCCCAGCATTTT.

This clonotype was recorded at least ten times. This chain joins TRBV20-1 and TRBJ1-1; 8 nucleotides match TRBD1. This CDR3 contains 18 residues. V dropped 0 bases and J dropped 1; count of bases not matched to a gene: 13. The germline V gene has CDR1 DFQATT and CDR2 SNEGSKA (reference sequence). CDR3 in amino acids: CSARDRDKQGVRNTEAFF. The CDR3 nucleotides read TGCAGTGCTAGAGATCGGGATAAACAGGGGGTTAGGAACACTGAAGCTTTCTTT.